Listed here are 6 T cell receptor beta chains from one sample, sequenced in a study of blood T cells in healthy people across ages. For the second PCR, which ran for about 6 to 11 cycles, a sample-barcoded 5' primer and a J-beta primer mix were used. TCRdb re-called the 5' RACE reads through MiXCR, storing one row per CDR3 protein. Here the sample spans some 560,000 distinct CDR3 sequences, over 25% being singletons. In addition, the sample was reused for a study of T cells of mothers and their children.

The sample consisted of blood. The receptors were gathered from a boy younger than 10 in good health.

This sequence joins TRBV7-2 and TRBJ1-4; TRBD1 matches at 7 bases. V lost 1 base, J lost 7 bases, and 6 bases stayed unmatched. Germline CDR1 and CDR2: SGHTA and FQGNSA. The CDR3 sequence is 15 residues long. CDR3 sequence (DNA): TGTGCCAGCAGCTTAGTCCGGGACAGAGGTGAAAAACTGTTTTTT. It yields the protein CASSLVRDRGEKLFF.

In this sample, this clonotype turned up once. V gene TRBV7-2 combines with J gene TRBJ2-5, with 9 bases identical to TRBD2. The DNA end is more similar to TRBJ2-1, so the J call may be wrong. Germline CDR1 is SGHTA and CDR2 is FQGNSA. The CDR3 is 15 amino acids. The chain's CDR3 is CASSSQRGEGNEQFF. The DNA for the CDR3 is TGTGCCAGCAGCTCCCAGCGGGGGGAGGGCAATGAGCAGTTCTTC.

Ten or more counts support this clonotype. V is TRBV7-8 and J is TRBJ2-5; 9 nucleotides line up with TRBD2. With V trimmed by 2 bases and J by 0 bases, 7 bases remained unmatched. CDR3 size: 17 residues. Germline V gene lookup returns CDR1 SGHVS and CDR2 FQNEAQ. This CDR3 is CASSLTAGGAYQETQYF. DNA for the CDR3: TGTGCCAGCAGCTTAACAGCGGGGGGTGCGTACCAAGAGACCCAGTACTTC.

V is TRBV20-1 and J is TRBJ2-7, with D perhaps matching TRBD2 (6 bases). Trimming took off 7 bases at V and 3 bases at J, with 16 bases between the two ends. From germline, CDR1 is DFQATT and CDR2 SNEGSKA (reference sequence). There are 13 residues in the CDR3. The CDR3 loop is CSGSGSSVYEQYF. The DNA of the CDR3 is TGCAGTGGATCCGGGAGCTCAGTCTACGAGCAGTACTTC.

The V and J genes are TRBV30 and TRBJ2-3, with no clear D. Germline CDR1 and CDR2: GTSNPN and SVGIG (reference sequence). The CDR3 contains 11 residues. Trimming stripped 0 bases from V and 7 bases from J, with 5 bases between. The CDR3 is CAWSVKYTQYF. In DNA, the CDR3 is TGTGCCTGGAGTGTAAAGTATACGCAGTATTTT.

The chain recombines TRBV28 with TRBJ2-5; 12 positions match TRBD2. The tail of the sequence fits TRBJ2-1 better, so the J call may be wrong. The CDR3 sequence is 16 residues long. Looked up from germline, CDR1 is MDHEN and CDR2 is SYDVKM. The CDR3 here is CASSFRPSGGDNEQFF. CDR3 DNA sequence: TGTGCCAGCAGTTTCCGTCCTAGCGGGGGGGACAATGAGCAGTTCTTC.